This T cell receptor beta chain is drawn from a study of cytomegalovirus exposure and HLA in healthy donors. Vbeta (60) and Jbeta (13) primers were used in the PCR. Repertoires were generated with immunoSEQ multiplex PCR, while TCRdb's copy carries only in-frame clones and drops some. The repertoire holds under 80,000 clones, with more than 60% as singletons. A word on this clone: Its antigen is as yet unknown.

Study observations and caveats: Cytomegalovirus association was listed for 170 or so TCR beta chains. It was confirmed in vitro that a few of the CMV-associated chains were specific for CMV antigens. What a later analysis showed was that several of the most significant clusters appeared linked to common viral pathogens.

Germline V CDR1 and CDR2: MNHEY, SMNVEV (reference sequence). V lost 6 bases and J lost 0; bases outside the gene matches: 5. This CDR3 has 16 residues. Sequenced: PBMCs. This chain connects TRBV27 to TRBJ2-6, with 7 bases matching TRBD1. The clonotype originates from a middle-aged man in good health and CMV-seropositive. CDR3 coding DNA: TGTGCCAGCAGGAGACAGGGAACCTCTGGGGCCAACGTCCTGACTTTC. Its translation is CASRRQGTSGANVLTF.